Each of the 31 T cell receptor beta chains below was sequenced from the same sample in a study of B cell selection in AIRE deficiency. The regulatory T cell sort gate was CD4+CD25hiCD127low/negative. The data were produced by immunoSEQ multiplex PCR, yet TCRdb's version contains in-frame clones alone and is incomplete. The sample holds roughly 24,000 clones, roughly 90% seen once. The sample taken for sequencing was CD4+CD25+ Tregs sorted from PBMCs. These receptors were obtained from a human donor in good health.

The chain recombines TRBV7-4 with TRBJ1-3; D not resolved. The V end was cut by 4 bases, the J end by 0 bases, with 16 bases between. Germline values: CDR1 SGHVT, CDR2 SQSDAQ. The CDR3 length is 17 residues. The CDR3 loop reads CASSSRRRESSGNTIYF. In nucleotides, the CDR3 is TGTGCCAGCAGCTCCCGTCGGAGGGAGAGCTCTGGAAACACCATATATTTT.

The V gene is TRBV18, the J gene TRBJ1-1, with unresolved D. The V end lost 4 bases, the J end lost 1 base, and 10 bases lay between the germline ends. The CDR3 extends over 14 amino acids. The germline V gene has CDR1 KGHSH and CDR2 LQKENI. The CDR3 loop is CASSLTKGNTEAFF. The CDR3 region has the DNA TGTGCCAGCTCACTTACGAAGGGGAACACTGAAGCTTTCTTT. Together with reference TRBV18 and TRBJ1-1, the CDR3 gives the full variable domain: NAGVMQNPRHLVRRRGQEARLRCSPMKGHSHVYWYRQLPEEGLKFMVYLQKENIIDESGMPKERFSAEFPKEGPSILRIQQVVRGDSAAYFCASSLTKGNTEAFFGQGTRLTVV.

This CDR3 is CASLDKTYEQYF. For the CDR3, the DNA is TGTGCCAGCCTTGACAAGACCTACGAGCAGTACTTC. This sequence joins TRBV28 and TRBJ2-7, with D unclear. This CDR3 has 12 residues. CDR1 is MDHEN and CDR2 is SYDVKM in the germline V gene. V lost 8 bases and J 2 bases, leaving 10 bases between the germline ends.

The CDR3 coding sequence is TGTGCCAGCAGCTCCTCTCCCGGGGTCTACGAGCAGTACTTC. It specifies CASSSSPGVYEQYF. The V and J genes are TRBV5-6 and TRBJ2-7; tentative D call: TRBD2 (5 bases). The V end lost 3 bases, the J end lost 3 bases, and 13 bases lay between the germline ends. Per germline, CDR1 SGHDT and CDR2 YYEEEE. CDR3 length equals 14 residues.

The chain combines TRBV7-2 with TRBJ2-7, with 8 nucleotides matching TRBD2. V lost 1 base and J lost 5; bases outside the gene matches: 10. This CDR3 is 16 amino acids long. Germline V gene data show CDR1 as SGHTA and CDR2 as FQGNSA. CDR3: CASSLGGRGGVDEQYF. The CDR3 DNA reads TGTGCCAGCAGCTTAGGAGGCCGGGGGGGCGTCGACGAGCAGTACTTC.

V is TRBV19 and J is TRBJ2-5; TRBD1 matches 8 bases. The germline gives CDR1 LNHDA, CDR2 SQIVND (reference sequence). The trim removed 9 bases at V and 7 bases at J, leaving 10 bases unmatched. The CDR3 runs to 13 residues. Here the CDR3 DNA reads TGTGCCAGCGAGACAGGGGCCGGTGGGACCCAGTACTTC. It is translated as CASETGAGGTQYF.

This sequence joins TRBV7-2 and TRBJ1-2, with no clear D. The germline V gene encodes CDR1 SGHTA and CDR2 FQGNSA. There are 13 residues in the CDR3. The ends were cut back, 2 bases at V and 4 bases at J, with 8 bases in the middle. The CDR3 sequence is CASSLHGGYGYTF. The CDR3 DNA reads TGTGCCAGCAGCTTACACGGAGGCTATGGCTACACCTTC. Complete variable domain (other parts from reference TRBV7-2 and TRBJ1-2): GAGVSQSPSNKVTEKGKDVELRCDPISGHTALYWYRQSLGQGLEFLIYFQGNSAPDKSGLPSDRFSAERTGGSVSTLTIQRTQQEDSAVYLCASSLHGGYGYTFGSGTRLTVV.

This chain uses TRBV30 with TRBJ2-5; D ambiguous. The V and J ends lost 4 bases and 0 bases respectively, with 21 bases between them. The CDR3 covers 17 residues. CDR1 is GTSNPN and CDR2 is SVGIG in the germline V gene (reference sequence). CDR3 protein: CAWKPHRAVQYQETQYF. The CDR3 region has the DNA TGTGCCTGGAAACCCCACCGGGCAGTACAGTACCAAGAGACCCAGTACTTC.

The chain employs TRBV28 and TRBJ1-5, with 10 nucleotides matching TRBD1. The CDR3 has 16 residues. The trim removed 8 bases at V and 4 bases at J, leaving 11 bases unmatched. Germline-derived CDR1 and CDR2 are MDHEN and SYDVKM. The CDR3 DNA is TGTGCCAGCCGACGGACAGGGGGAAAGGGGAATCAGCCCCAGCATTTT. Translating gives CASRRTGGKGNQPQHF.

The J gene is TRBJ1-4, the V gene TRBV19; no clear D. Germline assignment: CDR1 LNHDA and CDR2 SQIVND (reference sequence). The CDR3 length is 14 residues. The ends were cut back, 5 bases at V and 8 bases at J, with 15 bases in the middle. CDR3 nucleotides: TGTGCCAGTAGTGCCCAGACGATCGTGGAAAAACTGTTTTTT. It is translated as CASSAQTIVEKLFF.

This clone has only one observation. V and J are TRBV5-1 and TRBJ2-7; D is possibly TRBD2 (6 bases). Germline lookup yields CDR1 SGHRS and CDR2 YFSETQ. V shed 0 bases and J shed 2 bases, with 15 bases lying between them. The CDR3 loop spans 16 amino acids. CDR3 coding DNA: TGCGCCAGCAGCTTGGATAGGAGGGCCGTTACCTACGAGCAGTACTTC. It specifies CASSLDRRAVTYEQYF.

V gene TRBV5-6 combines with J gene TRBJ1-5; possible D gene TRBD1, 6 bases. The V end lost 4 bases, the J end lost 7 bases, and 12 bases lay between the germline ends. The CDR3 is 13 amino acids. Germline V gene lookup returns CDR1 SGHDT and CDR2 YYEEEE. The CDR3 region has the DNA TGTGCCAGCAGCATAGGACAGTCCCAGCCCCAGCATTTT. Amino acids: CASSIGQSQPQHF.

The chain couples TRBV7-9 to TRBJ1-5; 7 bases fit TRBD1. CDR1 and CDR2 (germline): SEHNR, FQNEAQ (reference sequence). This CDR3 has 17 residues. The V and J ends lost 0 bases and 0 bases, in that order; junction bases with no gene match: 5. The CDR3 nucleotides are TGTGCCAGCAGCTTAGCCATGACAGGGCGTAGCAATCAGCCCCAGCATTTT. This codes for CASSLAMTGRSNQPQHF. The full variable domain, rest sourced from reference TRBV7-9 and TRBJ1-5, is DTGVSQNPRHKITKRGQNVTFRCDPISEHNRLYWYRQTLGQGPEFLTYFQNEAQLEKSRLLSDRFSAERPKGSFSTLEIQRTEQGDSAMYLCASSLAMTGRSNQPQHFGDGTRLSIL.

The chain couples TRBV5-1 to TRBJ2-3; possibly TRBD1 or TRBD2 for D (5 bases each). Germline V gives CDR1 SGHRS, CDR2 YFSETQ. The CDR3 runs to 14 residues. Trimming pared 3 bases from V and 8 bases from J, leaving 16 bases between. In DNA form, the CDR3 reads TGCGCCAGCAGCTCCGGGACGGGCGAGCGTACGCAGTATTTT. Its protein product is CASSSGTGERTQYF.

The V gene is TRBV7-9, the J gene TRBJ2-2; possible D gene TRBD1, 5 bases. In germline, CDR1 is SEHNR, CDR2 FQNEAQ (reference sequence). Trimming took off 4 bases at V and 1 base at J, with 13 bases between the two ends. CDR3 size: 16 residues. The CDR3 region has the DNA TGTGCCAGCAGCTCCAGTCAAGGGGTGAACACCGGGGAGCTGTTTTTT. Protein: CASSSSQGVNTGELFF.

V and J are TRBV15 and TRBJ2-1; maybe TRBD1 (6 bases). The length of the CDR3 is 13 residues. Trimming took off 0 bases at V and 6 bases at J, with 6 bases between the two ends. Per germline, CDR1 LNHNV and CDR2 YYDKDF (reference sequence). The CDR3: CATSRDRGNEQFF. CDR3 in DNA: TGTGCCACCAGCAGAGACAGGGGCAATGAGCAGTTCTTC.

The V call is TRBV11-1, the J call TRBJ2-2; 13 bases are a match to TRBD2. V shed 1 base and J 4 bases; nucleotides not matched to a gene: 0. The CDR3 runs to 16 residues. Germline values: CDR1 SGHAT, CDR2 FQDESV (reference sequence). The CDR3, as DNA: TGTGCCAGCAGCTTAGGACTAGCGGGAGGCACCGGGGAGCTGTTTTTT. This encodes CASSLGLAGGTGELFF.

The rearrangement uses TRBV6-5 and TRBJ2-3, with TRBD2 as a possible D gene (5 bases). V was cut by 6 bases and J by 7 bases, with 20 bases left in between. Germline V gene data show CDR1 as MNHEY and CDR2 as SVGAGI. The CDR3 spans 15 residues. Here the CDR3 DNA reads TGTGCCAGCAGACTCCTAGGAGGACCGGCGAATACGCAGTATTTT. Protein: CASRLLGGPANTQYF.

The rearrangement uses TRBV6-6 and TRBJ1-2; 8 bases align to TRBD1. The trim removed 4 bases at V and 4 bases at J, leaving 5 bases unmatched. In germline, CDR1 is MNHNY, CDR2 SVGAGI (reference sequence). The CDR3 runs 14 residues. CDR3 in DNA: TGTGCCAGCAGTTCGGACAGGGAGGGCTATGGCTACACCTTC. It encodes CASSSDREGYGYTF.

The V call is TRBV6-6, the J call TRBJ2-1; a weak D match, TRBD1 (6 bases). CDR1 is MNHNY and CDR2 is SVGAGI in the germline V gene (reference sequence). The CDR3 contains 13 residues. V lost 6 bases and J 10 bases, leaving 16 bases between the germline ends. Written as DNA, the CDR3 is TGTGCCAGCAGAAGGACAGTGAGCAGGGAGCAGTTCTTC. Translation: CASRRTVSREQFF.

The chain employs TRBV11-2 and TRBJ1-1; a possible D gene is TRBD1 (5 bases). This CDR3 spans 13 amino acids. Looked up from germline, CDR1 is SGHAT and CDR2 is FQNNGV. V lost 3 bases and J lost 4, with 9 bases in between. The CDR3 is CASSFIRVTEAFF. CDR3 DNA sequence: TGTGCCAGCAGCTTTATCAGGGTCACTGAAGCTTTCTTT.

The chain is built from TRBV27 and TRBJ1-3; TRBD1 might be the D (5 bases). V was cut by 10 bases and J by 4 bases, with 20 bases left in between. Per germline, CDR1 MNHEY and CDR2 SMNVEV (reference sequence). The CDR3 is 15 residues long. CDR3: CATSTKGNGGNTIYF. The CDR3 DNA reads TGTGCCACCTCCACAAAGGGGAATGGGGGAAACACCATATATTTT.

This chain uses TRBV7-2 with TRBJ1-2; D might be TRBD1 (5 bases). This CDR3 spans 14 amino acids. The germline V gene has CDR1 SGHTA and CDR2 FQGNSA. V lost 2 bases, J lost 7 bases, and 14 bases lay in between. CDR3 amino acids: CASSLPRRDAGYTF. The CDR3 bases are TGTGCCAGCAGCTTACCCCGCAGGGATGCTGGCTACACCTTC. The full variable domain, with the rest looked up from reference TRBV7-2 and TRBJ1-2, is GAGVSQSPSNKVTEKGKDVELRCDPISGHTALYWYRQSLGQGLEFLIYFQGNSAPDKSGLPSDRFSAERTGGSVSTLTIQRTQQEDSAVYLCASSLPRRDAGYTFGSGTRLTVV.

This clone appeared a single time. The V gene is TRBV11-2, the J gene TRBJ1-2; D is possibly TRBD1 (6 bases). Trimming shortened V by 5 bases and J by 7 bases, and 14 bases separated the two germline ends. The CDR3 is 13 amino acids. Germline V gene sequence: CDR1 SGHAT, CDR2 FQNNGV. Written as DNA, the CDR3 is TGTGCCAGCAGCGCGGGGGGCCGGGGTGGCTACACCTTC. It encodes CASSAGGRGGYTF.

The chain recombines TRBV13 with TRBJ2-2; 7 bases line up with TRBD1. The CDR3 is 16 residues long. Germline lookup yields CDR1 PRHDT and CDR2 FYEKMQ (reference sequence). Trimming at V came to 1 base and at J to 3 bases, leaving 5 bases not matched to a gene. The CDR3 reads CASSLEQGIYTGELFF. In DNA, the CDR3 is TGTGCCAGCAGCTTAGAACAGGGGATTTACACCGGGGAGCTGTTTTTT.

The chain joins TRBV7-3 to TRBJ1-1, with D tentatively TRBD1 (6 bases). This CDR3 is 14 amino acids long. Germline V CDR1 and CDR2: SGHTA, FQGTGA. V lost 1 base, J lost 3 bases, and 9 bases lay in between. The CDR3 nucleotides read TGTGCCAGCAGCTTAAACGCAGGGGACACTGAAGCTTTCTTT. This sequence encodes CASSLNAGDTEAFF. Combining the CDR3 with reference TRBV7-3 and TRBJ1-1 gives the whole variable domain GAGVSQTPSNKVTEKGKYVELRCDPISGHTALYWYRQSLGQGPEFLIYFQGTGAADDSGLPNDRFFAVRPEGSVSTLKIQRTERGDSAVYLCASSLNAGDTEAFFGQGTRLTVV.

The chain carries TRBV6-5 and TRBJ2-1; D possibly corresponds to TRBD1 (5 bases). The germline V and J ends were trimmed by 6 bases and 6 bases, with 12 bases remaining between them. Germline values: CDR1 MNHEY, CDR2 SVGAGI. There are 13 residues in the CDR3. The CDR3 protein is CASSRQFRNEQFF. In nucleotides, the CDR3 is TGTGCCAGCAGCAGACAGTTCCGCAATGAGCAGTTCTTC.

The chain carries TRBV19 and TRBJ1-1; 7 positions match TRBD1. Germline V lookup: CDR1 LNHDA, CDR2 SQIVND (reference sequence). V shed 4 bases, J shed 4 bases, and the junction held 9 bases outside the gene matches. There are 15 residues in the CDR3. CDR3 sequence: CASSTNRGAVTEAFF. The CDR3 bases are TGTGCCAGTAGTACAAACAGGGGAGCGGTCACTGAAGCTTTCTTT.

The rearrangement uses TRBV10-3 and TRBJ2-5; TRBD1 is a possible D gene (8 bases). The ends were cut back, 9 bases at V and 5 bases at J, with 16 bases in the middle. CDR1 and CDR2 from the germline V gene are ENHRY and SYGVKD. The CDR3 spans 13 residues. CDR3 nucleotides: TGTGCCATGGGGGGGACAGGAGAGGAGACCCAGTACTTC. It yields the protein CAMGGTGEETQYF.

This rearrangement joins TRBV4-1 to TRBJ2-7; D is unresolved. Germline-derived CDR1 and CDR2 are MGHRA and YSYEKL. Trimming cost V 0 bases and J 2 bases, with 5 bases left between them. The CDR3 is 13 amino acids. The CDR3 DNA reads TGCGCCAGCAGCCAAGAAGTTGCCTACGAGCAGTACTTC. Amino acid sequence: CASSQEVAYEQYF.

The genes are TRBV28 and TRBJ2-5; unclear D gene. This CDR3 has 12 amino acids. Germline V CDR1 and CDR2: MDHEN, SYDVKM. V shed 2 bases and J shed 1 base, with 2 bases lying between them. CDR3 amino acids: CASSLSQETQYF. For the CDR3, the DNA is TGTGCCAGCAGTTTAAGCCAAGAGACCCAGTACTTC.